The 10 T cell receptor beta chains below come from one sample, sequenced in a study of blood T cell repertoires in COVID-19. Method: immunoSEQ multiplex PCR; TCRdb's copy keeps in-frame clones and lacks some. The sample has about 180,000 clones; more than 70% are singletons. Input material: peripheral blood. These receptors originate from a man aged 40-49 years with active or convalescent COVID-19.

This CDR3 is CASLRGGGYGYTF. The CDR3 DNA follows: TGTGCCAGTCTGAGGGGGGGCGGTTATGGCTACACCTTC. The rearrangement links TRBV6-5 to TRBJ1-2; maybe TRBD1 (6 bases). Germline assignment: CDR1 MNHEY and CDR2 SVGAGI. V lost 9 bases to trimming and J lost 5 bases, with 16 bases between them. The CDR3 contains 13 residues.

This chain uses TRBV19 with TRBJ2-2; 8 bases line up with TRBD1. After removal of 3 bases from V and 0 bases from J, the junction contained 3 bases not matched to a gene. Per the germline V gene, CDR1 is LNHDA and CDR2 is SQIVND (reference sequence). The CDR3 sequence is 16 residues long. CDR3 sequence reads: CASSMGQVSNTGELFF. The CDR3 nucleotides are TGTGCCAGTAGTATGGGACAGGTATCGAACACCGGGGAGCTGTTTTTT.

The rearrangement links TRBV29-1 to TRBJ1-2; 10 bases fit TRBD1. Germline values: CDR1 SQVTM, CDR2 ANQGSEA. The length of the CDR3 is 13 residues. Unmatched junction bases numbered 10, after V lost 7 bases and J lost 8 bases. The CDR3 reads CSATDRGALGYTF. CDR3 nucleotides: TGCAGCGCTACGGACAGGGGGGCTTTAGGCTACACCTTC.

The rearrangement uses TRBV27 and TRBJ2-7; D is ambiguous. Trimming left V 2 bases short and J 3 bases short, with 8 bases between. Germline-derived CDR1 and CDR2 are MNHEY and SMNVEV (reference sequence). The CDR3 runs 13 residues. CDR3 sequence (DNA): TGTGCCAGCAGTTTAGGTCGGTTCTACGAGCAGTACTTC. Translation: CASSLGRFYEQYF.

This sequence joins TRBV5-4 and TRBJ2-5; D is possibly TRBD1 (6 bases). Trimming removed 2 bases at V and 3 bases at J, with 11 bases between. The germline gives CDR1 SGHNT, CDR2 YYREEE (reference sequence). The CDR3 covers 14 residues. CDR3 sequence: CASSFGTIEETQYF. The CDR3 DNA reads TGTGCCAGCAGCTTCGGGACAATCGAAGAGACCCAGTACTTC.

In regard to this clone: The same CDR3 also results from other DNA sequences found in this sample. The genes are TRBV9 and TRBJ2-7, with 9 bases identical to TRBD1. Germline V gene sequence: CDR1 SGDLS, CDR2 YYNGEE. V was pared by 4 bases and J by 2 bases, with 4 bases of the junction left unmatched. CDR3 length: 14 amino acids. The CDR3 reads CASSPGTGPYEQYF. CDR3 DNA: TGTGCCAGCAGCCCCGGGACAGGGCCCTACGAGCAGTACTTC.

This clone has just a few counts. This rearrangement joins TRBV3-1 (or the pseudogene TRBV3-2) to TRBJ1-2; 10 bases are a match to TRBD1. J was trimmed by 6 bases and V by 3 bases; bases with no gene match: 10. This CDR3 is built from 16 residues. The V gene's germline CDR1 is LGHDT and CDR2 YNNKEL (reference sequence). CDR3 loop: CASSQDRGLSYNGYTF. The CDR3 DNA is TGTGCCAGCAGCCAGGACAGGGGGTTGAGTTACAATGGCTACACCTTC.

The chain has TRBV7-9 and TRBJ2-2; D gene unclear. V lost 5 bases to trimming and J lost 0 bases, with 10 bases between them. This CDR3 is 15 amino acids long. CDR1 SEHNR and CDR2 FQNEAQ come from the germline V gene (reference sequence). In nucleotides, the CDR3 is TGTGCCAGCAGCCTAACAGTTGCGAACACCGGGGAGCTGTTTTTT. Encoded protein: CASSLTVANTGELFF.

The V gene is TRBV9, the J gene TRBJ2-1; 10 bases agree with TRBD1. The V gene end was trimmed by 0 bases and the J gene end by 4 bases; junction bases not matched to a gene: 1. The CDR3 length is 15 residues. Germline-derived CDR1 and CDR2 are SGDLS and YYNGEE. The DNA of the CDR3 is TGTGCCAGCAGCGTAGGGACAGGGGGATACAATGAGCAGTTCTTC. This sequence encodes CASSVGTGGYNEQFF.

This chain uses TRBV5-8 with TRBJ2-3; no firm D call. V lost 0 bases to trimming and J lost 4 bases, with 9 bases between them. The CDR3 totals 14 residues. The germline V gene has CDR1 SGHTS and CDR2 YDEGEE. The CDR3 region is CASSLDLSPDTQYF. The CDR3 DNA follows: TGTGCCAGCAGCTTGGACCTTAGCCCAGATACGCAGTATTTT.